This is a list of T cell receptor beta chains from one sample in a study of blood T cell repertoires in COVID-19. Profiled with immunoSEQ multiplex PCR; TCRdb holds only in-frame clones, not every one. The table lists about 240,000 clones, about 82% of them singletons. Source material: peripheral blood. Every receptor here comes from a man of 80 years or more with acute or convalescent COVID-19. The CDR3 runs from the conserved cysteine through the conserved F or W. The D gene is left open where the match is weak. Clone size is shown for a subset of rows, as once, few, many or a class of expanded clone.

V gene	D gene	clone size	J gene	CDR3 protein	CDR3 DNA
TRBV2	TRBD1	-	TRBJ1-1	CATGTGVTEAFF	TGTGCCACCGGGACAGGGGTCACTGAAGCTTTCTTT
TRBV6-1	-	once	TRBJ2-5	CASSEAGHPQETQYF	TGTGCCAGCAGTGAAGCTGGACACCCCCAAGAGACCCAGTACTTC
TRBV6-4	-	-	TRBJ2-3	CASSTGSTDTQYF	TGTGCCAGCAGTACAGGTAGCACAGATACGCAGTATTTT
TRBV6-5	-	-	TRBJ2-1	CASSLEGYSYNEQFF	TGTGCCAGCAGTTTAGAGGGTTATTCCTACAATGAGCAGTTCTTC
TRBV4-1	-	few	TRBJ1-2	CASSQEGGLGYTF	TGCGCCAGCAGCCAAGAAGGAGGGCTCGGCTACACCTTC
TRBV2	TRBD1	-	TRBJ1-6	CASKGAEVGSPLHF	TGTGCCAGCAAGGGGGCGGAGGTCGGTTCACCCCTCCACTTT
TRBV13	-	-	TRBJ1-1	CASSANRRRAEAFF	TGTGCCAGCAGCGCCAACAGGAGAAGGGCTGAAGCTTTCTTT
TRBV15	-	once	TRBJ2-1	CATSRGGGLSYNEQFF	TGTGCCACCAGCAGAGGGGGGGGGCTTTCCTACAATGAGCAGTTCTTC
TRBV27	-	-	TRBJ2-7	CASSFRQGIQYF	TGTGCCAGCAGTTTTAGGCAGGGCATACAGTACTTC
TRBV5-6	-	few	TRBJ1-2	CASSATVNYGYTF	TGTGCCAGCAGCGCGACAGTTAACTATGGCTACACCTTC
TRBV5-4	-	-	TRBJ1-2	CASSLGGGGWTNGYTF	TGTGCCAGCAGCTTGGGAGGTGGGGGCTGGACGAATGGCTACACCTTC
TRBV13	TRBD1	hyperexpanded	TRBJ2-7	CASSLEGDSYEQYF	TGTGCCAGCAGCTTAGAGGGGGACAGCTACGAGCAGTACTTC
TRBV25-1	TRBD1	-	TRBJ2-7	CASSGQGHEQYF	TGTGCCAGCAGTGGACAGGGCCACGAGCAGTACTTC
TRBV9	TRBD1	-	TRBJ1-3	CASSRTGLENTIYF	TGTGCCAGCAGCAGGACAGGCTTGGAAAACACCATATATTTT
TRBV19	TRBD1	-	TRBJ2-5	CASSHFFQGAETQYF	TGTGCCAGTAGTCACTTTTTCCAGGGGGCTGAGACCCAGTACTTC
TRBV3-1/TRBV3-2	TRBD2	-	TRBJ2-1	CASSQGVTSGNEQFF	TGTGCCAGCAGCCAAGGTGTGACTAGCGGTAATGAGCAGTTCTTC
TRBV2	TRBD1	-	TRBJ1-5	CASSMGQGVGQPQHF	TGTGCCAGCAGTATGGGACAGGGCGTCGGGCAGCCCCAGCATTTT
TRBV2	TRBD1	-	TRBJ1-1	CASSVQGGNTEAFF	TGTGCCAGCAGTGTGCAGGGGGGCAACACTGAAGCTTTCTTT
TRBV25-1	-	few	TRBJ2-7	CASSESPGEQYF	TGTGCCAGCAGTGAATCCCCGGGCGAGCAGTACTTC
TRBV6-5	-	-	TRBJ1-5	CASSQNRDQPQHF	TGTGCCAGCAGTCAGAACAGGGATCAGCCCCAGCATTTT
TRBV11-2	-	once	TRBJ1-4	CASSLQGWEKLFF	TGTGCCAGCAGCTTACAGGGGTGGGAAAAACTGTTTTTT
TRBV28	-	-	TRBJ1-6	CASSFTPPGSYNSPLHF	TGTGCCAGCAGTTTCACCCCCCCAGGCTCCTATAATTCACCCCTCCACTTT
TRBV6-5	-	-	TRBJ1-4	CASSKSGGGGEKLFF	TGTGCCAGCAGTAAATCAGGCGGGGGTGGTGAAAAACTGTTTTTT
TRBV5-1	TRBD1	-	TRBJ1-5	CASSLEGGSYQPQHF	TGCGCCAGCAGCTTGGAAGGGGGCTCTTATCAGCCCCAGCATTTT
TRBV6-5	TRBD1	-	TRBJ1-2	CASNGQGDNYGYTF	TGTGCCAGCAATGGACAGGGCGATAACTATGGCTACACCTTC
TRBV12-3/TRBV12-4	TRBD1	-	TRBJ1-2	CASSTDRAGYTF	TGTGCCAGCAGTACTGACAGGGCCGGCTACACCTTC
TRBV3-1/TRBV3-2	-	once	TRBJ2-7	CASSGQLAARSYEQYF	TGTGCCAGCAGCGGCCAACTAGCCGCGCGCTCCTACGAGCAGTACTTC
TRBV5-6	TRBD2	once	TRBJ2-1	CASSLTSGTYEQFF	TGTGCCAGCAGCTTGACTAGCGGGACCTATGAGCAGTTCTTC
TRBV11-2	-	-	TRBJ1-1	CASSLSYGNTEAFF	TGTGCCAGCAGCTTAAGTTACGGTAACACTGAAGCTTTCTTT
TRBV5-6	TRBD1	-	TRBJ1-1	CASSLGRTGEAFF	TGTGCCAGCAGCTTGGGTCGGACAGGGGAAGCTTTCTTT
TRBV19	-	-	TRBJ1-3	CASSGSSGNTIYF	TGTGCCAGTAGTGGGAGCTCTGGAAACACCATATATTTT
TRBV7-2	-	-	TRBJ1-2	CASSFPGQGGGYTF	TGTGCCAGCAGCTTTCCAGGGCAGGGAGGTGGCTACACCTTC
TRBV10-3	TRBD1	-	TRBJ2-7	CAIRGSTGEGYEQYF	TGTGCCATCAGGGGCTCGACAGGGGAAGGCTACGAGCAGTACTTC
TRBV12-5	TRBD2	-	TRBJ2-1	CASGLVGTSGRATYNEQFF	TGTGCTAGTGGTTTGGTGGGGACTAGCGGGAGGGCGACTTACAATGAGCAGTTCTTC
TRBV7-2	-	-	TRBJ2-1	CASSPRKRSSYNEQFF	TGTGCCAGCAGTCCTCGAAAGCGGAGCTCCTACAATGAGCAGTTCTTC
TRBV6-5	-	-	TRBJ1-3	CASTKRGGGNTIYF	TGTGCCAGCACTAAAAGGGGGGGAGGAAACACCATATATTTT
TRBV6-5	-	-	TRBJ1-2	CASSSPRNGANYGYTF	TGTGCCAGCAGTTCGCCGCGGAATGGAGCTAACTATGGCTACACCTTC
TRBV24-1	-	-	TRBJ1-5	CATSDSNNQPQHF	TGTGCCACCAGTGATAGCAATAATCAGCCCCAGCATTTT
TRBV7-3	-	-	TRBJ2-3	CASSLSSGDTQYF	TGTGCCAGCAGCTTAAGTTCCGGGGATACGCAGTATTTT
TRBV2	-	-	TRBJ1-4	CASSIRVQGEKLFF	TGTGCCAGCAGTATCAGGGTTCAGGGTGAAAAACTGTTTTTT
TRBV4-3	-	-	TRBJ1-2	CASSQDAVPGFEGYTF	TGCGCCAGCAGCCAAGATGCCGTCCCGGGGTTCGAAGGCTACACCTTC